This TCR beta chain was obtained from a study of cytomegalovirus exposure and HLA in healthy donors. Study background: HLA-typed donors contributed 80 million to 85 million unique TCRs, which were held in an early data release. Study outcomes and limitations: Earlier analysis found most TCR beta V segments productive about 87% or about 30% of the time. Association of a missense DCLRE1C variant with TCR beta V- and J-gene trimming was reported in a later analysis. The authors later found TCR association rates varying by HLA locus, with DRB1 most and HLA-C fewest.

As to this clone: Antigen unknown.

The study ran its PCR with 60 Vbeta and 13 Jbeta primers. Assay used: immunoSEQ multiplex PCR; TCRdb lists only in-frame clones, some missing. The sample has approximately 160,000 clones, roughly 81% seen once; the top ten hold 4% to 6%. The CDR3 covers 15 residues. Germline CDR1 reads SEHNR; CDR2 reads FQNEAQ (reference sequence). The trim removed 0 bases at V and 9 bases at J, leaving 7 bases unmatched. The chain carries TRBV7-9 and TRBJ2-4, with 8 bases aligning to TRBD1. Sequencing was performed on PBMCs. The source is a girl aged 5-17 years in good health and CMV-seropositive. The CDR3 DNA follows: TGTGCCAGCAGCTTAGCAGCAGGGGGCGAAGGCATTCAGTACTTC. Translating it yields CASSLAAGGEGIQYF.